The text below deals with one T cell receptor (beta chain). The antigen remains undetermined. Included in the TCR beta cDNA libraries were unique molecular identifiers. The T cell input of roughly 0.9 to 11 million gave about 500,000 cDNA molecules. Via MiXCR, TCRdb re-called the PCR reads, giving one row per CDR3 protein. Among hundreds of thousands of distinct CDR3 sequences listed, 30% were seen once. The data belong to a study of post-analysis software for immune sequencing data. The wider study: There were relapsing-remitting, secondary progressive and progressive-relapsing multiple sclerosis among the disease courses included.

The germline V gene encodes CDR1 SGHVS and CDR2 FQNEAQ. V shed 5 bases and J shed 1 base, with 11 bases lying between them. CDR3 length: 14 amino acids. Broader study findings: Controls significantly exceeded multiple sclerosis patients in normalized Chao1 diversity. Patients showed TRBV5-6, TRBV5-1 and TRBV20-1 among 4 or 5 TRBV segments more frequent than in controls. F measure grouped same-batch samples tightly together.

The sample consisted of blood. The sequence was collected from a girl between 10 and 17 years old with multiple sclerosis. This rearrangement joins TRBV7-8 to TRBJ1-1; tentative D call: TRBD1 (5 bases). As DNA, the CDR3 is TGTGCCAGCAGCCCCCACGACAGGAACACTGAAGCTTTCTTT. Translated, it gives CASSPHDRNTEAFF.